These T cell receptor beta chains were read from a single sample in a study of a mutant IDH1 vaccine in newly diagnosed glioma. Their specific antigens are unknown. Here immunoSEQ multiplex PCR was the method, and the copy in TCRdb shows in-frame clones only, minus some. The data contain fewer than 60,000 clones, roughly 61% of them singletons. Sample: peripheral blood mononuclear cells (PBMCs), taken from a glioma patient whose treatment included an IDH1 peptide vaccine. All receptors come from a man aged 40-55 years with glioma. Some clones in this sample may be carry-over from other donors' samples. Both conserved end residues are part of each CDR3. A row's size may be missing; if present it is once, few, many or a size class.

clone size	V gene	J gene	CDR3 protein
few	TRBV6-5	TRBJ1-6	CASSSPLSNSPLHF
few	TRBV5-1	TRBJ1-6	CASSLEGSPNSPLHF
-	TRBV4-1	TRBJ1-4	CASSFRPQGSNEKLFF
-	TRBV5-1	TRBJ2-5	CASSLNSGGRETQYF
few	TRBV27	TRBJ1-2	CASGNRGLGYTF
-	TRBV9	TRBJ2-3	CASSGDAHPQYF
-	TRBV10-3	TRBJ2-3	CAISTGPSTGTDTQYF
few	TRBV30	TRBJ1-2	CAWGDSPPYYGYTF
-	TRBV15	TRBJ1-5	CATSRDLSRGNQPQHF
-	TRBV18	TRBJ1-2	CASSPVSKGPNYGYTF
-	TRBV4-1	TRBJ1-1	CASSQEARGTAFF
medium-sized	TRBV11-1	TRBJ1-2	CASSPTPRQGAVGYTF
few	TRBV5-6	TRBJ2-7	CASSWDRDYEQYF
-	TRBV19	TRBJ2-7	CASSRDNAYEQYF